This T cell receptor (beta chain) appears in the sequencing data of a study of blood T cell repertoires in COVID-19 (dated by TCRdb to about 2020). Regarding the complete study: Collaborator samples came from the United States, Italy and Spain and covered acute and convalescent phases of COVID-19. Subjects who had been exposed to COVID-19, were actively infected with it, or had recovered from it provided the deeply sampled blood TCRbeta repertoires that made up the dataset. The repertoires were released in a freely available public database intended as a resource for research on the immune response to SARS-CoV-2. Where available, HLA class I and class II types were obtained from metadata supplied by the sample provider rather than from assay-based typing. A de-identified subject ID, COVID-19 status, age in years and sex were almost always included in the sample metadata. Samples were obtained from the ongoing ImmuneRACE study (first 160 participants) and from about 1,300 subjects provided by 6 global collaborators. The prospective study material was composed of cDNA or gDNA derived from T cells, B-cell-depleted T cells, or PBMCs. Broad study findings and their caveats: The amount of clinical and demographic metadata varied by source and participant and was provided uncurated.

A second Seattle source provided samples from volunteer blood donors who had recovered from COVID-19. Whole blood was collected in K2EDTA tubes by collaborating institutions according to the institutions' own protocols. For TCRbeta analysis, collaborators shipped samples as frozen whole blood, isolated PBMCs, or DNA extracted from either of those sample types. CDR1 and CDR2 were assigned from the germline V gene (reference sequence) as MNHEY and SMNVEV. The CDR3, from cysteine to phenylalanine, totals 14 residues. Kept here is only the CDR3 DNA, which spans 42 bases and is read in frame from base 1. The germline ends are 14 bases apart after V is trimmed by 2 bases and J by 6 bases. TCRbeta CDR3 regions were amplified from genomic DNA using the immunoSEQ Assay, a bias-controlled multiplex PCR. On the authors' methods: The number of nucleated cells in each sample was estimated by amplification of reference gene primers within the assay. Sequence reads were collapsed and filtered to measure the absolute abundance of every unique TCRbeta CDR3 rearrangement. For each sample, productive Simpson clonality was calculated by taking the square root of Simpson's diversity index across productive rearrangements. The immuneACCESS repertoire file appears here via TCRdb, limited to in-frame rearrangements. These files lack a portion of the clones; in checked studies, under half of the deficit traces to unresolved V genes, and the cause of the others is not known. The V and J calls and clone size were taken over from that table, and D and trimming were inferred from the DNA. This sample is represented by about 250,000 clones; approximately 89% of them were singletons. 3.5% to 5.5% of the sample comes from the top ten.

As concerns this clone: The specificity of this receptor is unknown. Base qualities are not at hand, and no much larger clone is one base apart.

The source of this sequence is a woman in her 40s who had recovered from COVID-19. This receptor chain uses TRBV27 and TRBJ2-7, with TRBD1 perhaps the D gene, on 6 matching bases. The material sequenced was peripheral blood. For the CDR3, the sequence is CASSLGGSTGEQYF. The DNA sequence follows: TGTGCCAGCAGTTTAGGGGGCTCTACGGGCGAGCAGTACTTC.